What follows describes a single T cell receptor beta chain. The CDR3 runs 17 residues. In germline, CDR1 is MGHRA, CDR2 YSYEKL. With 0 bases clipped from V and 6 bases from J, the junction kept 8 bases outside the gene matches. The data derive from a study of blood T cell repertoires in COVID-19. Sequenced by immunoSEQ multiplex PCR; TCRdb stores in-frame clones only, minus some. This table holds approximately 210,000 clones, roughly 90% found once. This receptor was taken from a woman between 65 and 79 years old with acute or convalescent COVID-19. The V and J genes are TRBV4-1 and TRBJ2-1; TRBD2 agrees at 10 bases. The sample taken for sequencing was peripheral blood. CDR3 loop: CASSQDTSSGSSNEQFF. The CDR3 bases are TGCGCCAGCAGCCAAGATACCTCTAGCGGGAGTAGCAATGAGCAGTTCTTC.